The 2 T cell receptor beta chains reported below all come from one sample, sequenced in a study of shared T cell receptors in the human thymus (dated by TCRdb to the early 2020s). The library was produced with the immunoSEQ multiplex PCR assay. The immuneACCESS repertoire file appears here via TCRdb, limited to in-frame rearrangements. These files lack a portion of the clones; in checked studies, under half of the deficit traces to unresolved V genes, and the cause of the others is not known. Across this sample there are roughly 560,000 clones, with more than 75% seen only once. More than 0.01% of the sample lies in the top ten. This sample also appeared in a second study, on human thymus T cells.

The sample comprised thymocytes. These receptors were obtained from a boy under three years old with a congenital heart defect. Donor details come from another sample of the same person, matched by shared clones.

This chain links TRBV6-1 with TRBJ2-1, with TRBD2 identical over 8 bases. The junction had 9 bases not matched to a gene; V was cut back by 4 bases and J by 7 bases. The germline V gene has CDR1 MNHNS and CDR2 SASEGT. CDR3 length: 15 residues. For the CDR3, the DNA is TGTGCCAGCAGTGCTCCGGGACTAGTAGGGAATGAGCAGTTCTTC. Protein product: CASSAPGLVGNEQFF.

The rearrangement uses TRBV6-5 and TRBJ2-1; D gene ambiguous. The length of the CDR3 is 16 residues. Germline CDR1 is MNHEY and CDR2 is SVGAGI. Trimming cost V 2 bases and J 3 bases, with 14 bases left between them. DNA of the CDR3: TGTGCCAGCAGTTACGAGGCCACCACGGACTACAATGAGCAGTTCTTC. Translation: CASSYEATTDYNEQFF.